These T cell receptor beta chains were read from a single sample in a study of patients and donors after allogeneic stem cell transplantation. TCRdb ran MiXCR on the RT-PCR reads and lists one entry per CDR3 protein. Seen here are some 880,000 distinct CDR3 sequences, roughly 18% observed once, and the top ten hold around 6%. Specimen: blood, either unsorted or a sorted T cell fraction (not recorded which). The receptors were gathered from a human donor who was either an allogeneic HSCT recipient or a stem cell or donor lymphocyte infusion donor (not recorded which). It is not recorded whose cells these are; they may come from a transplant donor. Each CDR3 is given with its conserved first and last residue. A D gene is named only where the DNA matches it firmly. Expanded clones are given a class, and other clones once, few, many or no size at all.

cdr3_aa	cdr3_nt	d_call	clone_size	v_call	j_call
CASSLGTSGGTDTQYF	TGTGCCAGCAGCTTAGGGACTAGCGGGGGCACAGATACGCAGTATTTT	TRBD2	many	TRBV5-1	TRBJ2-3
CASSVENGKGETQYF	TGTGCCAGCAGCGTAGAGAACGGGAAGGGGGAGACCCAGTACTTC	NA	NA	TRBV9	TRBJ2-5
CASSQALLNTEAFF	TGTGCCAGCAGCCAAGCCCTCTTGAACACTGAAGCTTTCTTT	NA	once	TRBV3-1	TRBJ1-1
CASSSNSWEQFF	TGTGCCAGCAGTTCCAATTCATGGGAGCAGTTCTTC	NA	few	TRBV27	TRBJ2-1
CASSKIGNQPQHF	TGCGCCAGCAGCAAGATAGGCAATCAGCCCCAGCATTTT	NA	NA	TRBV4-1	TRBJ1-5
CAISDVGNQPQHF	TGTGCCATCAGTGATGTAGGGAATCAGCCCCAGCATTTT	NA	few	TRBV10-3	TRBJ1-5
CASSGQVTNQPQHF	TGTGCCAGCAGCGGACAGGTTACCAATCAGCCCCAGCATTTT	TRBD1	NA	TRBV7-9	TRBJ1-5
CASSYRGAEQPQHF	TGTGCCAGCAGTTACCGGGGTGCGGAGCAGCCCCAGCATTTT	NA	NA	TRBV6-5	TRBJ1-5
CAWNLSGRDEQFF	TGTGCCTGGAACCTTAGCGGGAGGGATGAGCAGTTCTTC	TRBD2	few	TRBV30	TRBJ2-1
CASCKSRKDTEAFF	TGTGCCAGCTGCAAATCCAGGAAAGACACTGAAGCTTTCTTT	NA	NA	TRBV7-2	TRBJ1-1
CASSLRRVQDYGYTF	TGTGCCAGCAGCTTGAGGCGGGTCCAGGACTATGGCTACACCTTC	NA	NA	TRBV7-2	TRBJ1-2
CSASRGARPSGNTIYF	TGCAGTGCTAGTCGGGGGGCAAGGCCCTCTGGAAACACCATATATTTT	NA	many	TRBV20-1	TRBJ1-3
CASSLRTLAGGPHNEQFF	TGCGCCAGCAGCCTCAGGACCTTAGCGGGAGGGCCCCACAATGAGCAGTTCTTC	TRBD2	few	TRBV4-1	TRBJ2-1
CAWDLNTEAFF	TGTGCCTGGGATTTGAACACTGAAGCTTTCTTT	NA	NA	TRBV30	TRBJ1-1
CASSSRVLFF	TGTGCCAGCAGCTCCAGGGTGCTGTTCTTC	NA	NA	TRBV7-9	TRBJ2-1
CASSRHQGQTNEQYF	TGTGCCAGCAGCCGCCATCAGGGACAAACGAACGAGCAGTACTTC	NA	NA	TRBV3-1	TRBJ2-7